One and the same sample provided the 30 T cell receptor beta chains below, sequenced in a study of regulatory T cells in long-lasting Graves disease. To make TCR beta libraries, researchers used iRepertoire HTBI primers and Arm-PCR of CDR3 regions. TCRdb passed the multiplex PCR reads through MiXCR, listing each CDR3 protein once. The data show some 400,000 distinct CDR3 sequences, around 14% seen once. Time point here: newly diagnosed GD, antithyroid drugs for less than 3 months. From PBMCs, RNA was extracted and then used to make the TCR library. These data were likewise used in another study, on T cells in Graves' hyperthyroidism and ophthalmopathy.

Sequencing used peripheral blood mononuclear cells (PBMCs), obtained at new diagnosis, from a patient treated with antithyroid drugs. Every receptor here comes from a woman aged 25 to 39 with Graves disease.

Ten or more counts support this clonotype. This chain joins TRBV29-1 and TRBJ2-2; 7 bases are shared with TRBD2. The length of the CDR3 is 12 residues. The junction had 4 bases not matched to a gene; V was cut back by 5 bases and J by 7 bases. Germline V gives CDR1 SQVTM, CDR2 ANQGSEA. The CDR3 loop is CSVRLAGGELFF. The CDR3 DNA sequence: TGCAGCGTTAGACTAGCTGGCGGGGAGCTGTTTTTT.

Ten or more counts support this clonotype. The chain has TRBV7-9 and TRBJ2-1; TRBD1 might be the D (6 bases). The CDR3 is 13 amino acids. Germline CDR1 SEHNR, CDR2 FQNEAQ (reference sequence). Trimming stripped 5 bases from V and 10 bases from J, with 15 bases between. The CDR3 DNA is TGTGCCAGCAGCCCCCAGTCTGGGACAGAGCAGTTCTTC. Protein sequence: CASSPQSGTEQFF.

This clonotype was observed at least ten times. This sequence joins TRBV9 and TRBJ2-5; the D gene could be TRBD1 or TRBD2 (5 bases each). This CDR3 comprises 16 residues. Germline V gives CDR1 SGDLS, CDR2 YYNGEE. V was cut by 0 bases and J by 4 bases, with 16 bases left in between. Here the CDR3 DNA reads TGTGCCAGCAGCGTAGCGTCCCAAGGTGGGGGAGAGACCCAGTACTTC. It encodes CASSVASQGGGETQYF. Complete variable domain (other parts from reference TRBV9 and TRBJ2-5): DSGVTQTPKHLITATGQRVTLRCSPRSGDLSVYWYQQSLDQGLQFLIQYYNGEERAKGNILERFSAQQFPDLHSELNLSSLELGDSALYFCASSVASQGGGETQYFGPGTRLLVL.

V usage is TRBV7-9 and J usage is TRBJ1-4; D gene uncertain. The germline V gene has CDR1 SEHNR and CDR2 FQNEAQ (reference sequence). V lost 6 bases and J 3 bases, leaving 8 bases between the germline ends. The CDR3 loop spans 13 amino acids. The CDR3 loop is CASSERSNEKLFF. The DNA of the CDR3 is TGTGCCAGCAGTGAGCGGTCTAATGAAAAACTGTTTTTT. Complete variable domain (other parts from reference TRBV7-9 and TRBJ1-4): DTGVSQNPRHKITKRGQNVTFRCDPISEHNRLYWYRQTLGQGPEFLTYFQNEAQLEKSRLLSDRFSAERPKGSFSTLEIQRTEQGDSAMYLCASSERSNEKLFFGSGTQLSVL.

This clonotype was detected a few times. The rearrangement links TRBV9 to TRBJ2-1; 9 positions agree with TRBD2. CDR3 length equals 16 residues. V lost 4 bases to trimming and J lost 7 bases; unmatched junction nucleotides: 12. CDR1 and CDR2 from the germline V gene are SGDLS and YYNGEE. DNA for the CDR3: TGTGCCAGCAGCCCCGTAAAAGCGGGAGGTGGTAATGAGCAGTTCTTC. Its translation: CASSPVKAGGGNEQFF.

The V gene is TRBV6-2 or TRBV6-3, the J gene TRBJ2-1, with D perhaps matching TRBD1 (6 bases). This CDR3 is built from 11 residues. From germline, CDR1 is MNHEY and CDR2 SVGEGT. V shed 6 bases and J shed 14 bases, with 14 bases lying between them. CDR3 bases: TGTGCCAGCAGGATCGGGACACCCAAGTTCTTC. Its translation: CASRIGTPKFF.

The table lists this clonotype with many counts. This chain links TRBV20-1 with TRBJ1-1; D ambiguous. This CDR3 spans 14 amino acids. V lost 0 bases and J 2 bases, leaving 10 bases between the germline ends. Germline V gives CDR1 DFQATT, CDR2 SNEGSKA (reference sequence). The CDR3 here is CSARDDGINTEAFF. CDR3 nucleotides: TGCAGTGCTAGAGATGACGGGATTAACACTGAAGCTTTCTTT.

This clonotype was found many times. The chain employs TRBV24-1 and TRBJ2-1; 11 bases map to TRBD2. Germline CDR1 reads KGHDR; CDR2 reads SFDVKD. This CDR3 has 18 residues. The V and J ends lost 4 bases and 4 bases, in that order; junction bases with no gene match: 11. CDR3: CATSDRHPTSGGYNEQFF. The CDR3 bases are TGTGCCACCAGTGACCGCCACCCCACTAGCGGGGGTTACAATGAGCAGTTCTTC.

This clonotype was picked up many times. This chain connects TRBV7-9 to TRBJ2-1; 11 bases align to TRBD2. Per the germline V gene, CDR1 is SEHNR and CDR2 is FQNEAQ (reference sequence). V was clipped by 4 bases and J by 3 bases; unmatched bases: 2. The CDR3 contains 15 residues. The CDR3 protein is CASSSTSGVYNEQFF. CDR3 nucleotide sequence: TGTGCCAGCAGCTCGACTAGCGGGGTCTACAATGAGCAGTTCTTC.

The V gene is TRBV7-9, the J gene TRBJ2-2, with D unclear. Trimming cost V 6 bases and J 0 bases, with 11 bases left between them. The germline V gene has CDR1 SEHNR and CDR2 FQNEAQ (reference sequence). This CDR3 comprises 15 residues. DNA of the CDR3: TGTGCCAGCAGTTTGCTCCTAGCGAACACCGGGGAGCTGTTTTTT. It yields the protein CASSLLLANTGELFF.

Ten or more counts support this clonotype. This sequence joins TRBV12-3 or TRBV12-4 and TRBJ1-2; D is perhaps TRBD1 (5 bases). The CDR3 has 13 residues. Deletions cut 9 bases from V and 0 bases from J, with 11 bases between. CDR3 loop: CASLRGTNYGYTF. CDR3 coding DNA: TGTGCCAGTCTGAGGGGAACTAACTATGGCTACACCTTC.

The rearrangement joins TRBV27 to TRBJ1-4, with a possible D match to TRBD1 (6 bases). Between the trimmed V and J ends, which lost 5 bases and 7 bases, there was a span of 23 bases. Germline CDR1 reads MNHEY; CDR2 reads SMNVEV (reference sequence). The CDR3 sequence is 17 residues long. In nucleotides, the CDR3 is TGTGCCAGCAGTCCAACCCTCACAGGGAGGGGTGGTGAAAAACTGTTTTTT. Amino acid sequence: CASSPTLTGRGGEKLFF. Combining the CDR3 with reference TRBV27 and TRBJ1-4 gives the whole variable domain EAQVTQNPRYLITVTGKKLTVTCSQNMNHEYMSWYRQDPGLGLRQIYYSMNVEVTDKGDVPEGYKVSRKEKRNFPLILESPSPNQTSLYFCASSPTLTGRGGEKLFFGSGTQLSVL.

V gene TRBV19 combines with J gene TRBJ2-5; 7 bases fit TRBD1. The V segment lost 4 bases and the J segment 1 base; nucleotides outside the gene matches: 6. Looked up from germline, CDR1 is LNHDA and CDR2 is SQIVND (reference sequence). The CDR3 runs 15 residues. In DNA, the CDR3 is TGTGCCAGTAGTACCGGCACAGGGGCCCAAGAGACCCAGTACTTC. Its protein product is CASSTGTGAQETQYF. Supplemented by reference TRBV19 and TRBJ2-5, the full variable domain reads DGGITQSPKYLFRKEGQNVTLSCEQNLNHDAMYWYRQDPGQGLRLIYYSQIVNDFQKGDIAEGYSVSREKKESFPLTVTSAQKNPTAFYLCASSTGTGAQETQYFGPGTRLLVL.

This clonotype was seen only a few times. CDR3 loop: CASSLFREGDEQYF. CDR3 in DNA: TGTGCCAGCAGTTTATTTCGGGAGGGCGACGAGCAGTACTTC. This rearrangement joins TRBV12-3 or TRBV12-4 to TRBJ2-7, with 8 bases fitting TRBD2. V trimming: 2 bases; J trimming: 5 bases; junction bases outside the gene matches: 5. The CDR3 consists of 14 residues.

This clonotype was seen a few times. The J gene is TRBJ2-1, the V gene TRBV14; TRBD2 aligns across 9 bases. V was clipped by 5 bases and J by 7 bases; unmatched bases: 15. The germline gives CDR1 SGHDN, CDR2 FVKESK. This CDR3 has 17 residues. CDR3 sequence (DNA): TGTGCCAGCAGCTCGGACGGCGGGAGGGTGGGTAGGAATGAGCAGTTCTTC. It is translated as CASSSDGGRVGRNEQFF.

The rearrangement uses TRBV7-9 and TRBJ1-1, with D unresolved. Deletions cut 11 bases from V and 1 base from J, with 11 bases between. The CDR3 contains 12 residues. The germline V gene has CDR1 SEHNR and CDR2 FQNEAQ (reference sequence). The CDR3 sequence: CAVKWGNTEAFF. CDR3 DNA: TGTGCCGTTAAGTGGGGGAACACTGAAGCTTTCTTT. Full variable domain (remainder filled in from reference TRBV7-9 and TRBJ1-1): DTGVSQNPRHKITKRGQNVTFRCDPISEHNRLYWYRQTLGQGPEFLTYFQNEAQLEKSRLLSDRFSAERPKGSFSTLEIQRTEQGDSAMYLCAVKWGNTEAFFGQGTRLTVV.

This clonotype has a count of ten or more. The V call is TRBV28, the J call TRBJ2-7; TRBD2 matches at 13 bases. CDR1 and CDR2 (germline): MDHEN, SYDVKM. J lost 9 bases, V lost 5 bases, and 4 bases had no gene match. CDR3 length: 13 residues. CDR3 sequence reads: CASSTSGRAGQYF. Written as DNA, the CDR3 is TGTGCCAGCAGTACTAGCGGGAGGGCGGGGCAGTACTTC.

This clonotype was seen ten or more times. The V gene is TRBV6-5, the J gene TRBJ2-7; D unclear. This CDR3 is built from 17 residues. Between the trimmed V and J ends, which lost 0 bases and 0 bases, there was a span of 15 bases. CDR1 and CDR2 from the germline V gene are MNHEY and SVGAGI. CDR3 nucleotides: TGTGCCAGCAGTTACTCGAATGTGGGCAGCTACTCCTACGAGCAGTACTTC. It translates to CASSYSNVGSYSYEQYF.

This clonotype was seen many times. The chain links TRBV30 to TRBJ2-7; D call uncertain. CDR1 is GTSNPN, CDR2 SVGIG, per germline (reference sequence). The length of the CDR3 is 12 residues. V was pared by 2 bases and J by 0 bases, with 5 bases between. The CDR3 spells CAWSFSSYEQYF. CDR3 nucleotide sequence: TGTGCCTGGAGTTTCAGCTCCTACGAGCAGTACTTC.

This clonotype was recorded many times. The chain uses TRBV20-1 and TRBJ2-7; no clear D. Looked up from germline, CDR1 is DFQATT and CDR2 is SNEGSKA (reference sequence). CDR3 size: 14 residues. Between the trimmed V and J ends, which lost 1 base and 0 bases, there was a span of 10 bases. DNA of the CDR3: TGCAGTGCTAGAGTCCATCAAAGCTCCTACGAGCAGTACTTC. This gives the protein CSARVHQSSYEQYF.

The rearrangement uses TRBV20-1 and TRBJ2-3; D remains unclear. The germline gives CDR1 DFQATT, CDR2 SNEGSKA (reference sequence). Deletions cut 2 bases from V and 4 bases from J, with 10 bases between. The CDR3 consists of 13 residues. The CDR3 reads CSARTAGADTQYF. The CDR3 bases are TGCAGTGCTAGAACAGCTGGGGCAGATACGCAGTATTTT.

This clonotype has more than one count but fewer than ten. The chain uses TRBV6-1 and TRBJ2-1; 8 bases line up with TRBD2. Germline V CDR1 and CDR2: MNHNS, SASEGT. The CDR3 length is 14 residues. Trimming cost V 7 bases and J 5 bases; bases outside gene matches: 7. As DNA, the CDR3 is TGTGCCAGCACCAACGGGGGGGAAAACAATGAGCAGTTCTTC. This codes for CASTNGGENNEQFF.

At least ten counts were recorded for this clonotype. This chain links TRBV2 with TRBJ2-3; possible D gene TRBD2, 5 bases. Germline V gene data show CDR1 as SNHLY and CDR2 as FYNNEI. V dropped 5 bases and J dropped 3 bases, with 12 bases sitting between them. There are 14 residues in the CDR3. CDR3: CASSRESLTDTQYF. CDR3 in DNA: TGTGCCAGCAGTCGGGAAAGCCTTACAGATACGCAGTATTTT.

This clonotype was counted between two and nine times. This rearrangement joins TRBV4-1 to TRBJ2-7; D call uncertain. The CDR3 loop spans 15 amino acids. Germline loops: CDR1 MGHRA, CDR2 YSYEKL. The V gene lost 0 bases and the J gene lost 0 bases, with 9 bases spanning the gap. Here the CDR3 DNA reads TGCGCCAGCAGCCAAGAACTGGCGAACTCCTACGAGCAGTACTTC. Translated: CASSQELANSYEQYF.

The chain carries TRBV6-4 and TRBJ2-1; TRBD1 is a possible D gene (6 bases). The germline V gene encodes CDR1 MRHNA and CDR2 SNTAGT. The V and J ends lost 4 bases and 6 bases respectively, with 10 bases between them. This CDR3 is built from 13 residues. CDR3 amino acids: CASSAGASNEQFF. Written as DNA, the CDR3 is TGTGCCAGCAGTGCAGGGGCCAGCAATGAGCAGTTCTTC.

V and J are TRBV5-1 and TRBJ2-5; a possible D gene is TRBD2 (6 bases). The CDR3 is made up of 16 amino acids. Looked up from germline, CDR1 is SGHRS and CDR2 is YFSETQ. Trimming cost V 1 base and J 1 base, with 14 bases left between them. DNA of the CDR3: TGCGCCAGCAGCTTGAGATCAAGGGGAGGCCAAGAGACCCAGTACTTC. It is translated as CASSLRSRGGQETQYF.

This clonotype came up a few times. The chain joins TRBV11-3 to TRBJ1-2; 10 bases align to TRBD1. CDR1 and CDR2 (germline): SGHNT, YENEEA. The V segment lost 1 base and the J segment 7 bases; nucleotides outside the gene matches: 9. This CDR3 contains 16 residues. This CDR3 is CASSLGLPGQGSGYTF. CDR3 nucleotides: TGTGCCAGCAGCTTAGGCCTGCCGGGACAGGGGTCTGGCTACACCTTC.

This chain uses TRBV12-3 or TRBV12-4 with TRBJ2-7; weak D call: TRBD1 (6 bases). Trimming shortened V by 5 bases and J by 7 bases, and 9 bases separated the two germline ends. This CDR3 comprises 11 residues. CDR3 sequence reads: CASSNQGEQYF. The CDR3 DNA reads as TGTGCCAGCAGTAACCAGGGGGAGCAGTACTTC.

The table lists this clonotype with many counts. The chain is built from TRBV2 and TRBJ2-7; 7 positions match TRBD1. This CDR3 has 13 residues. J gave up 2 bases and V 4 bases, and 2 bases lay outside the gene matches. Germline assignment: CDR1 SNHLY and CDR2 FYNNEI. The CDR3 region is CASSVGTAYEQYF. In nucleotides, the CDR3 is TGTGCCAGCAGTGTAGGGACAGCCTACGAGCAGTACTTC.

This clonotype has ten or more counts. The rearrangement joins TRBV3-1 to TRBJ2-7; 8 bases are a match to TRBD2. The junction had 2 bases not matched to a gene; V was cut back by 4 bases and J by 3 bases. Per the germline V gene, CDR1 is LGHDT and CDR2 is YNNKEL (reference sequence). This CDR3 has 13 residues. The CDR3 region has the DNA TGTGCCAGCAGCCCCGGGGGGGACTACGAGCAGTACTTC. Its translation: CASSPGGDYEQYF.